The source of this TCR beta chain is a study of control samples from healthy donors and cancer patients (dated by TCRdb to about 2020). Comments on this clone: Its antigen is currently not known. Base-call qualities are not available, and no considerably larger clone is one nucleotide away.

Looking up the germline V gene yields CDR1 SGHRS and CDR2 YFSETQ. V has 0 bases trimmed and J has 0 bases trimmed; junction bases matching no gene number 8. The CDR3 contains 18 residues, cysteine and phenylalanine counted. The kept DNA is CDR3 alone, 54 bases in frame from the first base. The library relied on the immunoSEQ multiplex PCR assay. TCRdb took over this immuneACCESS table, retaining in-frame rearrangements with V and J assigned. Such tables are incomplete; in checked studies, under half of the missing clones stem from an unresolved V gene, and the remainder is unexplained. The sample table holds around 130,000 clones, of which about 88% were seen once. In total, the top ten clones hold 3.2% of the sample.

The TCR originated in a man in his forties or fifties in good health. Input material: blood. Rearrangement joined TRBV5-1 to TRBJ1-4; 7 junctional bases match TRBD1. The DNA sequence is given as TGCGCCAGCAGCTTGGCAGGGGGTGGACCGGCAACTAATGAAAAACTGTTTTTT. Translated, this is CASSLAGGGPATNEKLFF.